This entry describes one TCR beta chain. What it recognizes is unknown. A read error may produce the germline difference seen at one junction end. The treatment denotes: approximately 18 received Ad26.COV2.S at low or high dose, single or two shots; roughly five received placebo; per-sample allocation not given. It was on day 63 after the first vaccine or placebo injection that samples were taken. An Ad26 vector that expressed Wuhan-strain SARS-CoV-2 spike constituted the vaccine. Profiled with immunoSEQ multiplex PCR; TCRdb holds only in-frame clones, not every one. Among under 500,000 clones, about 90% were seen once, and the ten largest hold about 1.6%. This specimen belongs to a study of Ad26.COV2.S vaccination and SARS-CoV-2 variants. Overall study findings and caveats: Placebo recipients showed lower spike-specific TCR breadth than vaccinees.

This CDR3 contains 13 residues. Germline V gene data show CDR1 as MDHEN and CDR2 as SYDVKM. The sequencing here drew on peripheral blood, taken in a trial of Ad26.COV2.S vaccine versus placebo. The source of this sequence is a person between 18 and 59 years old who received the Ad26.COV2.S COVID-19 vaccine or a placebo. The rearrangement uses TRBV28 and TRBJ1-1; 7 nucleotides align to TRBD1. CDR3 loop: CASSPRTGALQGF. In DNA form, the CDR3 reads TGTGCCAGCAGTCCTCGGACAGGAGCTCTTCAGGGGTTT.